The 2 T cell receptor beta chains given below trace back to one sample, sequenced in a study of T cell responses to AZD1222 COVID-19 vaccine. Profiled with immunoSEQ multiplex PCR; TCRdb holds only in-frame clones, not every one. Seen here are around 70,000 clones, about 90% observed once, and the top ten hold about 8%. Sequences were derived from peripheral blood, sampled on day 0 of AZD1222 vaccination. The origin of the receptors is an adult in good health.

V gene TRBV11-1 combines with J gene TRBJ2-2; possible D gene TRBD2, 6 bases. Germline CDR1 and CDR2: SGHAT and FQDESV (reference sequence). CDR3 length: 15 amino acids. Deletions cut 7 bases from V and 4 bases from J, with 16 bases between. The CDR3 bases are TGTGCCAGCACCGTTATAAGGGGAGGCACCGGGGAGCTGTTTTTT. Its protein product is CASTVIRGGTGELFF. Filled out from reference TRBV11-1 and TRBJ2-2, the complete variable domain reads EAEVAQSPRYKITEKSQAVAFWCDPISGHATLYWYRQILGQGPELLVQFQDESVVDDSQLPKDRFSAERLKGVDSTLKIQPAELGDSAMYLCASTVIRGGTGELFFGEGSRLTVL.

This clone was recorded a few times. The V call is TRBV27, the J call TRBJ2-7, with D unresolved. Germline loops: CDR1 MNHEY, CDR2 SMNVEV (reference sequence). The CDR3 contains 15 residues. V was trimmed by 7 bases and J by 2 bases, leaving 18 bases between them. The CDR3 reads CASIPSGYGTYEQYF. CDR3 nucleotide sequence: TGTGCCAGCATCCCTTCCGGGTACGGCACCTACGAGCAGTACTTC.